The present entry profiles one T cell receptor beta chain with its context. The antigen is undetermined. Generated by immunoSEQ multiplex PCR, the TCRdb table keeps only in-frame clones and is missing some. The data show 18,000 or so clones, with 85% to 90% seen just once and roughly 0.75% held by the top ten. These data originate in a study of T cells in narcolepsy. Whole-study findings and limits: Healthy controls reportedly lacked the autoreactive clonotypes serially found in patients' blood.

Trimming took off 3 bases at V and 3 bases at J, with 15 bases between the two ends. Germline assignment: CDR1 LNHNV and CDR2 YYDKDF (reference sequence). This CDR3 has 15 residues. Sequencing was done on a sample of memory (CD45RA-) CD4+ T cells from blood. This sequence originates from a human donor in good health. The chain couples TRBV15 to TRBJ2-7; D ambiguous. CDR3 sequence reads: CATSREKGKHYEQYF. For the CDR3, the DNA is TGTGCCACCAGCAGGGAGAAAGGGAAACACTACGAGCAGTACTTC.